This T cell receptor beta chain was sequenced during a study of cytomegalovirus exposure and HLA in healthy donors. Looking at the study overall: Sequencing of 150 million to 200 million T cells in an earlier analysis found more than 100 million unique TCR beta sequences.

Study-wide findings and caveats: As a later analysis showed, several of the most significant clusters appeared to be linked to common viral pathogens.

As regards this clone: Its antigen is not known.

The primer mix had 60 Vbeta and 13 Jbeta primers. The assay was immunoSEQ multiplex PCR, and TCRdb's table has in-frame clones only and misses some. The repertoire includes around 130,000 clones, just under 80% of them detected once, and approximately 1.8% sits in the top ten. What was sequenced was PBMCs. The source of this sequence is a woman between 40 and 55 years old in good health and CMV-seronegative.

The chain's CDR3 is CASSLPTSARGEQFF. In nucleotides, the CDR3 is TGTGCCAGCAGCTTACCGACTAGCGCCAGAGGGGAGCAGTTCTTC. This chain links TRBV7-9 with TRBJ2-1, with 8 bases that match TRBD2. Losses at the gene ends were 2 bases for V and 10 bases for J; bases not matched to a gene: 10. The germline CDR1 and CDR2 sequences are SEHNR and FQNEAQ (reference sequence). The CDR3 is 15 residues long.